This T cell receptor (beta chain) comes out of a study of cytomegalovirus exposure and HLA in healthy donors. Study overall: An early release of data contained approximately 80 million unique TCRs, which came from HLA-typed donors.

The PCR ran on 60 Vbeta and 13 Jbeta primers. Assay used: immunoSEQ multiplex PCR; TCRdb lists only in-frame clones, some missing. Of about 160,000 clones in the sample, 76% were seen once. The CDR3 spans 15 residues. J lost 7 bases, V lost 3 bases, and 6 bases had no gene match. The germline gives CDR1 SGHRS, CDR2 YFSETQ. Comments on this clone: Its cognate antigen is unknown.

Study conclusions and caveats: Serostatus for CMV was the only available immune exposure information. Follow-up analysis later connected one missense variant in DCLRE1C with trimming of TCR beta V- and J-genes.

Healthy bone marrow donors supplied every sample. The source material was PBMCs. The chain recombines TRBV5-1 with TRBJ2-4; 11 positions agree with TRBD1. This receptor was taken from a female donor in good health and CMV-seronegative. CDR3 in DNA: TGCGCCAGCAGCTCCACCGGGACAGGGGGGAACATTCAGTACTTC. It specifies CASSSTGTGGNIQYF.